This T cell receptor beta chain was identified in a study of CD8+ T cells in alopecia areata. Points from the study as a whole: Greater clonality was observed in lesional scalp samples, especially alopecia totalis/universalis, versus normal scalp. It was less clear whether patients shared TCRs than it was in mice, possibly because of HLA.

On this clone: What it binds is not known. Each gene name is a mouse one. The CDR3 end lies 4 residues beyond the end of the read and is filled in from the germline J gene.

This CDR3 region has 13 residues. The ends lost 4 bases at V and 4 bases at J; junction bases unmatched: 3. CDR1 is NSHNY and CDR2 is SYGAGN in the germline V gene. Scientists pooled cutaneous lymph node cells and sorted them on CD4, CD8alpha, NKG2D, NKG2ACE and other markers. cDNA serving as the sequencing template came from extracted, reverse transcribed RNA. Clones were read by immunoSEQ multiplex PCR, and TCRdb kept only the in-frame ones, dropping some. The sample counts 200,000 to 300,000 clones, none seen once; the ten largest own approximately 1.2%. This chain links TRBV13-1 with TRBJ1-2; the match to TRBD1 covers 8 bases. The source of this sequence is a C3H/HeJ mouse with alopecia areata. The mouse line has the MHC haplotype H2-k. Sequenced input: CD4+ T cells sorted from a lymph node. CDR3 region: CASSRTGSSDYTF. CDR3 bases read: TGTGCCAGCAGTAGGACAGGGAGCTCC.